These 4 T cell receptor beta chains came from one sample sequenced in a study of blood T cell repertoires in COVID-19. TCRdb keeps only in-frame clones here, not all; method: immunoSEQ multiplex PCR. Counted here are 200,000 to 300,000 clones, about 83% occurring once; the ten biggest clones make up more than 4%. The sequencing input was peripheral blood. Receptors originate from a man aged 45 to 65 with acute or convalescent COVID-19.

This clone was seen more than once but under ten times. The rearrangement links TRBV15 to TRBJ2-1; 7 bases are shared with TRBD2. Per germline, CDR1 LNHNV and CDR2 YYDKDF (reference sequence). The CDR3 sequence is 16 residues long. V shed 1 base, J shed 3 bases, and the junction held 6 bases outside the gene matches. The CDR3 reads CATSRGEGGYYNEQFF. The CDR3 DNA follows: TGTGCCACCAGCAGAGGGGAGGGAGGGTACTACAATGAGCAGTTCTTC. Together with reference TRBV15 and TRBJ2-1, the CDR3 gives the full variable domain: DAMVIQNPRYQVTQFGKPVTLSCSQTLNHNVMYWYQQKSSQAPKLLFHYYDKDFNNEADTPDNFQSRRPNTSFCFLDIRSPGLGDTAMYLCATSRGEGGYYNEQFFGPGTRLTVL.

CDR3 DNA sequence: TGTGCCAGCTCACCAGGGGGCTTTGACACTGAAGCTTTCTTT. Translation: CASSPGGFDTEAFF. This chain connects TRBV18 to TRBJ1-1; TRBD1 might be the D (6 bases). The CDR3 spans 14 residues. Germline V CDR1 and CDR2: KGHSH, LQKENI. V lost 2 bases and J 3 bases, leaving 10 bases between the germline ends.

This clone was counted between two and nine times. V and J are TRBV5-1 and TRBJ2-7, with D possibly matching TRBD2 (5 bases). Germline V gene data show CDR1 as SGHRS and CDR2 as YFSETQ. V lost 0 bases and J 7 bases, leaving 14 bases between the germline ends. The CDR3 length is 14 residues. The CDR3, as DNA: TGCGCCAGCAGCTTGGCCATTAGCTCGGGGGAGCAGTACTTC. This sequence encodes CASSLAISSGEQYF.

The chain is built from TRBV6-6 and TRBJ1-5; D unclear. V was pared by 4 bases and J by 0 bases, with 10 bases between. Germline values: CDR1 MNHNY, CDR2 SVGAGI (reference sequence). The CDR3 runs 15 residues. The CDR3 bases are TGTGCCAGCAGTTCCGACACCTATAGCAATCAGCCCCAGCATTTT. As protein: CASSSDTYSNQPQHF.